Detailed here is one T cell receptor beta chain. The germline V gene encodes CDR1 SEHNR and CDR2 FQNEAQ (reference sequence). Trimming at V came to 5 bases and at J to 0 bases, leaving 12 bases not matched to a gene. The CDR3 length is 18 residues. This sample stems from a study of blood T cell repertoires in COVID-19. In the study's own analysis: Amplification from reference gene primers served as the basis for estimated nucleated cell counts. Data came from immunoSEQ multiplex PCR; TCRdb stores just in-frame clones and leaves some out. The D gene and trimming were derived from the DNA, and the V and J assignments and clone size from that table. Seen here are some 310,000 clones, 90% observed once, and the top ten hold roughly 1%.

The sequenced material came from peripheral blood. The receptor was isolated from a woman aged 40 to 55 with COVID-19, enrolled during active disease. This chain joins TRBV7-9 and TRBJ2-1; 8 bases are a match to TRBD2. As DNA, the CDR3 is TGTGCCAGCAGCCCCAGATTCGGCGGGGGGAGCTCCTACAATGAGCAGTTCTTC. This gives the protein CASSPRFGGGSSYNEQFF.